This T cell receptor beta chain was documented in a study of shared clonotypes between healthy human individuals. The wider study: CD4 naive cells filled three plates per donor, CD4 memory three, CD8 naive two and CD8 memory one.

This clone was recorded once. The antigen is unknown. Naive CD8 populations comprised CD45RO-negative cells positively selected for CCR7, excluding terminally differentiated effector memory CD45RA+ cells. All donors were Caucasian adults living in Nashville, Tennessee. The CDR3 covers 15 residues. V lost 4 bases to trimming and J lost 5 bases; unmatched junction nucleotides: 8. Germline lookup yields CDR1 MDHEN and CDR2 SYDVKM. It was around 180 ng DNA, around 32,000 T cell genomes, that sorted-subset replicate PCRs used. Assay used: immunoSEQ multiplex PCR; TCRdb lists only in-frame clones, some missing. The sample has about 1,900,000 clones, approximately 94% seen once. Study-wide points: Non-shared clonotypes showed lower generation probabilities than clonotypes common to all four donors.

Sequenced material: naive CD8+ T cells sorted from blood. The sequence derives from a man between 18 and 35 years old in good health. This chain uses TRBV28 with TRBJ2-7; TRBD1 matches at 10 bases. For the CDR3, the DNA is TGTGCCAGCAGTTCCGTCCGGGACAGGGGAAACGAGCAGTACTTC. This gives the protein CASSSVRDRGNEQYF.